This TCR beta chain was retrieved from a study of blood T cell repertoires in COVID-19. About the study: Collection of acute and convalescent COVID-19 samples took place in the United States, Italy and Spain.

Profiling relied on immunoSEQ multiplex PCR, and the TCRdb table lists in-frame clones only, not all of them. The repertoire holds 150,000 to 200,000 clones, with 79% as singletons. The TCR comes from a woman between 65 and 79 years old in a cohort exposed to, infected with or recovered from COVID-19 (not recorded which). The material sequenced was PBMCs or T cells enriched from blood (not recorded which).

DNA of the CDR3: TGCGCCAGCAGCTTGGCCGGGGAGACGGCAAACACTGAAGCTTTCTTT. This sequence encodes CASSLAGETANTEAFF. The rearrangement joins TRBV5-1 to TRBJ1-1; D is ambiguous. The V end was cut by 0 bases, the J end by 2 bases, with 14 bases between. Per germline, CDR1 SGHRS and CDR2 YFSETQ. This CDR3 comprises 16 residues.